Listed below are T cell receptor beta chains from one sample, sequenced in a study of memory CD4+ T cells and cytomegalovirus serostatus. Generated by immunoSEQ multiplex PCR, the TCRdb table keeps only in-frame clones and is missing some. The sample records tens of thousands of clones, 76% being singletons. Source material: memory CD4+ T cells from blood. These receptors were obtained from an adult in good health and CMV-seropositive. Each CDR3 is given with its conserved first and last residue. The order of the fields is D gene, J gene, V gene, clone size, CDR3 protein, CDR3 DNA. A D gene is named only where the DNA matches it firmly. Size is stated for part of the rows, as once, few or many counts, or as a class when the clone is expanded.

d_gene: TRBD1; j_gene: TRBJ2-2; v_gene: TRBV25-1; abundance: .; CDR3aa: CASSEDRGMNTGELFF; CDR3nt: TGTGCCAGCAGTGAGGACAGGGGGATGAACACCGGGGAGCTGTTTTTT
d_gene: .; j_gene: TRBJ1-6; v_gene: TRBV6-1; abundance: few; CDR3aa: CASSRQPERTSPLHF; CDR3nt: TGTGCCAGCAGTCGACAGCCTGAACGAACTTCACCCCTCCACTTT
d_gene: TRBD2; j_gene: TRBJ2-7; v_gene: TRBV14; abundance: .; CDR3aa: CASSQGVGLAQEQYF; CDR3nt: TGTGCCAGCAGCCAAGGTGTTGGACTAGCGCAGGAGCAGTACTTC
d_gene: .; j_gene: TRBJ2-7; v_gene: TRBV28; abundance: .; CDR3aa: CASRGRTSEPYEQYF; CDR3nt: TGTGCCAGCAGGGGAAGGACATCCGAGCCCTACGAGCAGTACTTC
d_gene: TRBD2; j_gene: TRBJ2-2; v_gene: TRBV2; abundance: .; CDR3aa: CASSATSGGTGELFF; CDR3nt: TGTGCCAGCAGCGCAACTAGCGGGGGGACCGGGGAGCTGTTTTTT
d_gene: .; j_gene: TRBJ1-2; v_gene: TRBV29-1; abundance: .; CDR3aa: CSVEEGSGGMRYTF; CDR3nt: TGCAGCGTTGAAGAAGGTTCTGGGGGAATGCGCTACACCTTC
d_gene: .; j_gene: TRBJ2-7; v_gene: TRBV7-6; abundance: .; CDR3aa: CASSLGLSYEQYF; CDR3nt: TGTGCCAGCAGCTTAGGGCTTTCCTACGAGCAGTACTTC
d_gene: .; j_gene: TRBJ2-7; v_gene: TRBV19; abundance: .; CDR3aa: CASSIRSGFYEQYF; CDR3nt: TGTGCCAGTAGTATCCGGTCCGGGTTCTACGAGCAGTACTTC
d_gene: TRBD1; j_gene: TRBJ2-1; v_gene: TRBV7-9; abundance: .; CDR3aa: CASSARTGLGRNEQFF; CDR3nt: TGTGCCAGCAGCGCCCGGACAGGGTTAGGAAGGAATGAGCAGTTCTTC
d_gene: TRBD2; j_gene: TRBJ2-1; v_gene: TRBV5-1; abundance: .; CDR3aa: CASSLVGRERSYNEQFF; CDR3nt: TGCGCCAGCAGCTTGGTTGGGCGGGAGAGATCCTACAATGAGCAGTTCTTC